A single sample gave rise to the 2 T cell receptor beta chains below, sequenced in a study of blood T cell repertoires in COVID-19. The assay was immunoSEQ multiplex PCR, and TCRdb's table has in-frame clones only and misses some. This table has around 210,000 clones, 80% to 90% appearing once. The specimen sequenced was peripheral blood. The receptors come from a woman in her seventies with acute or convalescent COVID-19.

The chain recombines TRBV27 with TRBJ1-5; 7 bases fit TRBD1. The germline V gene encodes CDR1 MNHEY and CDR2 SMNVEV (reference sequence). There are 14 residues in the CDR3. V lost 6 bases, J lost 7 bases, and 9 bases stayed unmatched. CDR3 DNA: TGTGCCAGCAGATCCTACAGGGGCGGGCAGCCCCAGCATTTT. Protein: CASRSYRGGQPQHF.

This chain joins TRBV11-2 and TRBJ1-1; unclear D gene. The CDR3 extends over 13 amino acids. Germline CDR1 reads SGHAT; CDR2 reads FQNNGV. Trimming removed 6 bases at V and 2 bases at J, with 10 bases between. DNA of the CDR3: TGTGCCAGCAGATTATCGACAAACACTGAAGCTTTCTTT. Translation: CASRLSTNTEAFF.